The 17 T cell receptor beta chains given below trace back to one sample, sequenced in a study of T cells expressing NK-cell markers. From its re-call of the 5' RACE reads, TCRdb lists each CDR3 protein once, without DNA. The sample is made up of some 500,000 distinct CDR3 sequences, and the top ten hold almost 1.5% of it. Sequenced input: blood T cells: a sorted CD56 or NKG2C T cell subset, CD4+ or CD8+ T cells, or bulk PBMC T cells (not recorded which). The receptor source for this set is a woman aged 50 to 60 in good health.

This rearrangement joins TRBV10-3 to TRBJ1-3. There are 14 residues in the CDR3. Per germline, CDR1 ENHRY and CDR2 SYGVKD. CDR3 region: CAISEGVPGNTIYF.

This chain links TRBV12-3 or TRBV12-4 with TRBJ1-3; TCRdb picks TRBD1, but there is no DNA to check that call. This CDR3 contains 13 residues. The CDR3 spells CASSGQAGNTIYF.

The V gene is TRBV20-1, the J gene TRBJ2-7. Germline lookup yields CDR1 DFQATT and CDR2 SNEGSKA (reference sequence). The CDR3 is 11 residues long. This CDR3 is CSASNDYEQYF.

The chain employs TRBV7-9 and TRBJ1-1. The germline gives CDR1 SEHNR, CDR2 FQNEAQ (reference sequence). The CDR3 covers 12 residues. Here the CDR3 reads CASSFSGREAFF.

The genes are TRBV6-5 and TRBJ1-1; the D call from TCRdb, TRBD1, cannot be confirmed without DNA. Germline CDR1 MNHEY, CDR2 SVGAGI. This CDR3 is 14 amino acids long. The CDR3: CASSYGDRNTEAFF.

The J gene is TRBJ1-2, the V gene TRBV5-8; TCRdb's D call of TRBD1 is untestable without DNA. The CDR3 is made up of 14 amino acids. The germline CDR1 and CDR2 sequences are SGHTS and YDEGEE. The CDR3 loop reads CASSHGTLLNGYTF.

The gene calls are TRBV24-1 and TRBJ2-7; TCRdb's D gene call, TRBD1, goes unchecked for lack of DNA. Germline V gives CDR1 KGHDR, CDR2 SFDVKD. The CDR3 length is 17 residues. The CDR3 reads CATSDHGSGTGAYEQYF.

V is TRBV4-2 and J is TRBJ2-3; TCRdb's assignment of TRBD1 cannot be checked, as there is no DNA. Germline-derived CDR1 and CDR2 are LGHNA and YNFKEQ. The CDR3 is 14 amino acids. The CDR3 region is CASSQDIGGTTQYF.

The V call is TRBV18, the J call TRBJ2-3; absent DNA, TCRdb's TRBD2 call cannot be checked. The CDR3 has 17 amino acids. In germline, CDR1 is KGHSH, CDR2 LQKENI. This CDR3 is CASSPILAGGPKDTQYF.

The rearrangement joins TRBV11-3 to TRBJ2-7; TCRdb indicates TRBD2, and absent DNA this call remains unverified. This CDR3 comprises 14 residues. Per the germline V gene, CDR1 is SGHNT and CDR2 is YENEEA. The chain's CDR3 is CASSLVTGAYEQYF.

The chain employs TRBV6-6 and TRBJ2-2; checking the TCRdb D call of TRBD1 is not possible without DNA. The V gene's germline CDR1 is MNHNY and CDR2 SVGAGI (reference sequence). This CDR3 has 15 residues. CDR3 amino acids: CASSEGRTRGGELFF.

The chain has TRBV2 and TRBJ1-1. CDR3 size: 13 residues. Germline V CDR1 and CDR2: SNHLY, FYNNEI. CDR3 residues: CASNVNMNTEAFF.

The chain combines TRBV11-2 with TRBJ1-4. There are 14 residues in the CDR3. Germline V gives CDR1 SGHAT, CDR2 FQNNGV. This CDR3 is CASSLYRVNEKLFF.

This sequence joins TRBV29-1 and TRBJ2-5; lacking DNA, the TRBD2 call made by TCRdb goes unchecked. CDR1 is SQVTM and CDR2 is ANQGSEA in the germline V gene. The CDR3 loop spans 14 amino acids. The chain's CDR3 is CSVDGTTLGETQYF. Variable domain in full (rest from reference TRBV29-1 and TRBJ2-5): SAVISQKPSRDICQRGTSLTIQCQVDSQVTMMFWYRQQPGQSLTLIATANQGSEATYESGFVIDKFPISRPNLTFSTLTVSNMSPEDSSIYLCSVDGTTLGETQYFGPGTRLLVL.

This chain joins TRBV12-3 or TRBV12-4 and TRBJ2-1; TCRdb's D call of TRBD1 is untestable without DNA. The CDR3 runs 16 residues. This chain's CDR3 is CASSLLENRGGNEQFF.

CDR3 sequence reads: CASSVTEYQETQYF. The rearrangement uses TRBV12-3 or TRBV12-4 and TRBJ2-5. The CDR3 is 14 amino acids.

The chain uses TRBV29-1 and TRBJ1-1. The length of the CDR3 is 12 residues. Germline V gives CDR1 SQVTM, CDR2 ANQGSEA. The CDR3 loop reads CSVEVTAGEAFF. The variable domain in full, completed from reference TRBV29-1 and TRBJ1-1, reads SAVISQKPSRDICQRGTSLTIQCQVDSQVTMMFWYRQQPGQSLTLIATANQGSEATYESGFVIDKFPISRPNLTFSTLTVSNMSPEDSSIYLCSVEVTAGEAFFGQGTRLTVV.